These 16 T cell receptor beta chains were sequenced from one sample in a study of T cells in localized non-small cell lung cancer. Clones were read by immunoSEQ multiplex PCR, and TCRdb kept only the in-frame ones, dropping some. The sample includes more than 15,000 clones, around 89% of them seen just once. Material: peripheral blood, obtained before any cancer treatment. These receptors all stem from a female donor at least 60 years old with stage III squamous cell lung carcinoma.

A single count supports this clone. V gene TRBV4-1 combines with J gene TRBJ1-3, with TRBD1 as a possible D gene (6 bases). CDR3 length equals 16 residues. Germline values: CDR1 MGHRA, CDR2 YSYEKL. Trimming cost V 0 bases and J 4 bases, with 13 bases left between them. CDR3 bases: TGCGCCAGCAGCCAAGAGGGGGGGCTGGGAGGAAACACCATATATTTT. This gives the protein CASSQEGGLGGNTIYF.

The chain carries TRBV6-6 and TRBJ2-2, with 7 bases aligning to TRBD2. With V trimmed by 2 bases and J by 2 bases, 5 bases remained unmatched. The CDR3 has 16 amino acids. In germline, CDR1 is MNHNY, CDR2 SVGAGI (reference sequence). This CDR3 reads CASSYPSGVNTGELFF. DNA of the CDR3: TGTGCCAGCAGTTACCCTAGCGGAGTAAACACCGGGGAGCTGTTTTTT.

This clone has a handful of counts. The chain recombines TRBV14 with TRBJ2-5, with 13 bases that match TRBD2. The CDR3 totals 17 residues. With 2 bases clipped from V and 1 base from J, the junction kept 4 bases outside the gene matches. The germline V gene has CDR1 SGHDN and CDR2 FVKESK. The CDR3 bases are TGTGCCAGCAGCCAATGGGGACTAGCGGGAAGCCAAGAGACCCAGTACTTC. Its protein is CASSQWGLAGSQETQYF.

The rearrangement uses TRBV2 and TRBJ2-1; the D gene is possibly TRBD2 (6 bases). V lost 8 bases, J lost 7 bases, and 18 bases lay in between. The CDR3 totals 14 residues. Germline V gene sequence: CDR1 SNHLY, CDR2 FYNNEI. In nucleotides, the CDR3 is TGTGCCAGCTTGTGGAGCGGGTTTAGGAATGAGCAGTTCTTC. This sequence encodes CASLWSGFRNEQFF.

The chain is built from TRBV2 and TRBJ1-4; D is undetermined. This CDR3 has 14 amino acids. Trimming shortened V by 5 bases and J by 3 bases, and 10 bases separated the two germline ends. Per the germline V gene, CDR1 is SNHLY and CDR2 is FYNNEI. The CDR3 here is CASSNIRANEKLFF. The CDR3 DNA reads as TGTGCCAGCAGTAATATACGAGCTAATGAAAAACTGTTTTTT.

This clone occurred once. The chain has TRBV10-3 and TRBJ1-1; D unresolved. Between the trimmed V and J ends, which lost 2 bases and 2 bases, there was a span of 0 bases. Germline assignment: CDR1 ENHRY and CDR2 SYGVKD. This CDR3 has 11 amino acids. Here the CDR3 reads CAISENTEAFF. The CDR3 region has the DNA TGTGCCATCAGTGAGAACACTGAAGCTTTCTTT.

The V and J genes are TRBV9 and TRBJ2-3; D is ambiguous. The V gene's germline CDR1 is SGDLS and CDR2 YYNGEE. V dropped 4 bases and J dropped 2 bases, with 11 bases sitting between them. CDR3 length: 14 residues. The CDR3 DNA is TGTGCCAGCAGCTCCTTGGTGATCACAGATACGCAGTATTTT. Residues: CASSSLVITDTQYF.

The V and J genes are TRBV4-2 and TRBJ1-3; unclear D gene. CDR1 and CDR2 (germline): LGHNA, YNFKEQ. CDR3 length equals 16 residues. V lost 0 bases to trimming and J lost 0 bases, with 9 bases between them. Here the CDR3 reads CASSQDARYSGNTIYF. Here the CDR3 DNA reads TGTGCCAGCAGCCAAGATGCGCGGTACTCTGGAAACACCATATATTTT.

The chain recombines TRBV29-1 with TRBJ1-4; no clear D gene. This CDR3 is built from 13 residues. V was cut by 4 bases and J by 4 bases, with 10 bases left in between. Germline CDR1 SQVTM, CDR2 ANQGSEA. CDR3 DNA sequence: TGCAGCGTTGCTCTTTCGGGTAATGAAAAACTGTTTTTT. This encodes CSVALSGNEKLFF. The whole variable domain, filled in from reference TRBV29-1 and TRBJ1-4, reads SAVISQKPSRDICQRGTSLTIQCQVDSQVTMMFWYRQQPGQSLTLIATANQGSEATYESGFVIDKFPISRPNLTFSTLTVSNMSPEDSSIYLCSVALSGNEKLFFGSGTQLSVL.

CDR3 nucleotide sequence: TGTGCCACCGTATACCGGACGGAGCAGTACTTC. Residues: CATVYRTEQYF. V usage is TRBV28 and J usage is TRBJ2-7; D is undetermined. Trimming cost V 10 bases and J 7 bases, with 14 bases left between them. The germline V gene has CDR1 MDHEN and CDR2 SYDVKM. The CDR3 runs 11 residues.

DNA for the CDR3: TGTGCCAGCAGTTACTCGAAGGGCAGGGGGCTGCGGGAGCTGTTTTTT. Protein: CASSYSKGRGLRELFF. V gene TRBV6-5 combines with J gene TRBJ2-2; TRBD1 aligns across 8 bases. This CDR3 region has 16 residues. Per the germline V gene, CDR1 is MNHEY and CDR2 is SVGAGI. The V gene end was trimmed by 0 bases and the J gene end by 9 bases; junction bases not matched to a gene: 9.

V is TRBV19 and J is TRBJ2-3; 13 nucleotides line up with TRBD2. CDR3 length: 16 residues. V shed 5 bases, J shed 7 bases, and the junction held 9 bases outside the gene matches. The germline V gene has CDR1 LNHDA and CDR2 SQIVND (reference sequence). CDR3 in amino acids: CASSLTGTSGINTQYF. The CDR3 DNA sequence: TGTGCCAGTAGTCTCACCGGGACTAGCGGGATTAATACGCAGTATTTT.

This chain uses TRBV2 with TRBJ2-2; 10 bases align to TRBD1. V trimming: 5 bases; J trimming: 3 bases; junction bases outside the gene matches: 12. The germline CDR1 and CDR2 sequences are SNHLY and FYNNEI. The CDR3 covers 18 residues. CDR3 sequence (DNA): TGTGCCAGCAGTCCCCGGGGGGACAGGGGAGGGGACACCGGGGAGCTGTTTTTT. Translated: CASSPRGDRGGDTGELFF.

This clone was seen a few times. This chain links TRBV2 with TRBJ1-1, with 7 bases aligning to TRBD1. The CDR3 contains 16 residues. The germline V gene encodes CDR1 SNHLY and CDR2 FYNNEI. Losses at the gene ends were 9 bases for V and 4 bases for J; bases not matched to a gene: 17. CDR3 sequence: CASNYFDREPGTEAFF. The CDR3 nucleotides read TGTGCCAGTAACTACTTCGACAGGGAGCCGGGCACTGAAGCTTTCTTT.

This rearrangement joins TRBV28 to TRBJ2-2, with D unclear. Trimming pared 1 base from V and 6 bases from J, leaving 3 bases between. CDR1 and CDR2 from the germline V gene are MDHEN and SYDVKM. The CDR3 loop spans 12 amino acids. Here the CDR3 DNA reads TGTGCCAGCAGTTTATTGGCCGGGGAGCTGTTTTTT. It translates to CASSLLAGELFF.

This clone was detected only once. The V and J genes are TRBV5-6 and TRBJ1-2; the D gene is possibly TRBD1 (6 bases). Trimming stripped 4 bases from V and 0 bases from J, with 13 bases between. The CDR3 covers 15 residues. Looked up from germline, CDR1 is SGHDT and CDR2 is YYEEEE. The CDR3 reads CASSRSRTANYGYTF. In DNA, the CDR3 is TGTGCCAGCAGCCGCTCTCGGACAGCTAACTATGGCTACACCTTC.